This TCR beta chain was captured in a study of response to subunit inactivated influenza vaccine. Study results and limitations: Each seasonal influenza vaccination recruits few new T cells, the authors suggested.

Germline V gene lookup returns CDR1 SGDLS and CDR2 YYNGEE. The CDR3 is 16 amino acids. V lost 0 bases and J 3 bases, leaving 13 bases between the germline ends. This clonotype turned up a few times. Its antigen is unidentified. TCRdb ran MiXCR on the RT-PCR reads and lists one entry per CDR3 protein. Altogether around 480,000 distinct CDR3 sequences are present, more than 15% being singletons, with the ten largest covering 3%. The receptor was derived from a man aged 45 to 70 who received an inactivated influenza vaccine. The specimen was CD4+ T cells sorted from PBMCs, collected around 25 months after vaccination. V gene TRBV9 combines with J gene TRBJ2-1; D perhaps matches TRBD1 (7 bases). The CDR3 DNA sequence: TGTGCCAGCAGCGTAGCTAGCCAGGGGGGCTACAATGAGCAGTTCTTC. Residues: CASSVASQGGYNEQFF. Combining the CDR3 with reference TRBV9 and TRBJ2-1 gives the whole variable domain DSGVTQTPKHLITATGQRVTLRCSPRSGDLSVYWYQQSLDQGLQFLIQYYNGEERAKGNILERFSAQQFPDLHSELNLSSLELGDSALYFCASSVASQGGYNEQFFGPGTRLTVL.